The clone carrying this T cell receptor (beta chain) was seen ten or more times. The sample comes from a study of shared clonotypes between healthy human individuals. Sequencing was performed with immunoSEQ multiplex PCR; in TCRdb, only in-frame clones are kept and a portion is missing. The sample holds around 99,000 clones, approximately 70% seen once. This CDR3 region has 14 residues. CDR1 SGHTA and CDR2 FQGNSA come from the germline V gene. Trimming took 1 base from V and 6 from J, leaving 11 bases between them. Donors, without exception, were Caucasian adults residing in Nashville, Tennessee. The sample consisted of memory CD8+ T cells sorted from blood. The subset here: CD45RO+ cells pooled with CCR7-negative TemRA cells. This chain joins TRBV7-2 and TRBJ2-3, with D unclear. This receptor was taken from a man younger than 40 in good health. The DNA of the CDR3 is TGTGCCAGCAGCTTAGAGGACCCCGTGGATACGCAGTATTTT. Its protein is CASSLEDPVDTQYF.